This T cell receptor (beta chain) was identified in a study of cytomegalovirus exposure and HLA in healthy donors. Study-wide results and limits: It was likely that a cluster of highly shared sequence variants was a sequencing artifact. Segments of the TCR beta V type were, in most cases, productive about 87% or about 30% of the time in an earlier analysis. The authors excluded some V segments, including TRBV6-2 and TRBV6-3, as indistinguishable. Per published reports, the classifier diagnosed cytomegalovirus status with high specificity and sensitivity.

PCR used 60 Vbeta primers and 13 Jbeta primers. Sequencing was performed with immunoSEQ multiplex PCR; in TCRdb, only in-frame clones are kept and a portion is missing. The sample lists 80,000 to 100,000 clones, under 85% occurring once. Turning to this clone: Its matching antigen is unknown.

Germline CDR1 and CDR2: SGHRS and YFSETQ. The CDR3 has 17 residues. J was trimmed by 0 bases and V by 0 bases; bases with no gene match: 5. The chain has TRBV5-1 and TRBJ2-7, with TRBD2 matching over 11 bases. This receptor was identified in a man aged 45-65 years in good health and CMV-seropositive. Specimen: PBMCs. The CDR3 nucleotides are TGCGCCAGCAGCTTGGGACTAGCGGGGTGGAGCTCCTACGAGCAGTACTTC. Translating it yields CASSLGLAGWSSYEQYF.